A single sample gave rise to the 26 T cell receptor beta chains below, sequenced in a study of CD8 T cells in Susac syndrome. With random hexamers, reverse transcription was performed on 0.5 to 1 ug of RNA. TCRdb re-analysed the immunoSEQ multiplex PCR reads in MiXCR, keeping a single row per CDR3 protein. In the table there are about 240,000 distinct CDR3 sequences, 90% to 97% of which are singletons. Source material: CD4+ T cells from PBMCs. The receptors originated from a human donor with Susac syndrome.

The V and J genes are TRBV29-1 and TRBJ1-1; D is ambiguous. The germline V and J ends were trimmed by 3 bases and 1 base, with 12 bases remaining between them. Germline assignment: CDR1 SQVTM and CDR2 ANQGSEA. CDR3 length: 14 residues. In DNA, the CDR3 is TGCAGCGTTGATAGTCCGGAAAAGAACACTGAAGCTTTCTTT. Translated, it gives CSVDSPEKNTEAFF.

The genes are TRBV11-2 and TRBJ2-7, with D perhaps matching TRBD1 or TRBD2 (5 bases each). CDR3 length: 14 amino acids. The germline V and J ends were trimmed by 5 bases and 2 bases, with 13 bases remaining between them. Per germline, CDR1 SGHAT and CDR2 FQNNGV. CDR3 sequence: CASSLRDGPYEQYF. The CDR3 coding sequence is TGTGCCAGCAGCCTCCGGGACGGACCCTACGAGCAGTACTTC.

V and J are TRBV7-2 and TRBJ2-7; no reliable D call. This CDR3 comprises 13 residues. V lost 5 bases and J 2 bases, leaving 10 bases between the germline ends. Germline CDR1 SGHTA, CDR2 FQGNSA. CDR3 amino acids: CASSPRPAYEQYF. The CDR3 region has the DNA TGTGCCAGCAGCCCGCGTCCAGCCTACGAGCAGTACTTC.

This chain connects TRBV12-3 or TRBV12-4 to TRBJ2-3; 7 bases agree with TRBD2. V lost 6 bases, J lost 0 bases, and 6 bases stayed unmatched. This CDR3 has 15 amino acids. The CDR3 DNA reads TGTGCCAGCAGGGGAGCGGGGACTAGCACAGATACGCAGTATTTT. Amino acid sequence: CASRGAGTSTDTQYF.

This chain connects TRBV2 to TRBJ1-2, with D hard to call. Trimming removed 7 bases at V and 4 bases at J, with 7 bases between. Germline V gives CDR1 SNHLY, CDR2 FYNNEI. The CDR3 contains 11 residues. The CDR3 nucleotides read TGTGCCAGCACAGAAAGCTATGGCTACACCTTC. Translating gives CASTESYGYTF.

The chain employs TRBV12-5 and TRBJ1-5; D may be TRBD1 (6 bases). Germline CDR1 reads LGHNT; CDR2 reads FRNRAP. The CDR3 runs 12 residues. V lost 8 bases and J lost 3, with 8 bases in between. The CDR3 loop is CASRDNNQPQHF. The CDR3 nucleotides read TGTGCTAGTAGGGACAACAATCAGCCCCAGCATTTT.

This clonotype was counted a few times. This sequence joins TRBV5-4 and TRBJ2-3; 10 bases line up with TRBD2. Per germline, CDR1 SGHNT and CDR2 YYREEE (reference sequence). The V gene end was trimmed by 4 bases and the J gene end by 3 bases; junction bases not matched to a gene: 5. The CDR3 has 15 residues. The CDR3 loop is CASSLTSGKTDTQYF. The CDR3 nucleotides are TGTGCCAGCAGCCTAACTAGCGGGAAGACAGATACGCAGTATTTT.

V is TRBV7-9 and J is TRBJ2-5, with D hard to call. The CDR3 has 16 residues. V shed 5 bases and J shed 5 bases, with 21 bases lying between them. CDR1 is SEHNR, CDR2 FQNEAQ, per germline (reference sequence). This CDR3 is CASSLPVHVLKETQYF. The CDR3 DNA reads as TGTGCCAGCAGCCTACCGGTCCACGTCCTGAAGGAGACCCAGTACTTC.

This clonotype occurred once. This chain uses TRBV29-1 with TRBJ2-2; D might be TRBD2 (7 bases). V gave up 0 bases and J gave up 7 bases, with 21 bases separating them. Germline-derived CDR1 and CDR2 are SQVTM and ANQGSEA. This CDR3 is 17 amino acids long. In nucleotides, the CDR3 is TGCAGCGTTGAAGATGGTGGTGGCAGGGGAGGGAACGGGGAGCTGTTTTTT. This gives the protein CSVEDGGGRGGNGELFF.

The rearrangement uses TRBV9 and TRBJ2-7, with D uncertain. The CDR3 loop spans 12 amino acids. The germline gives CDR1 SGDLS, CDR2 YYNGEE. The V end was cut by 3 bases, the J end by 5 bases, with 9 bases between. In nucleotides, the CDR3 is TGTGCCAGCAGCGGGGAAGTCGACGAGCAGTACTTC. Translation gives CASSGEVDEQYF.

The CDR3 coding sequence is TGCAGTGCTATAAAGGGGGTAGCTGAAGCTTTCTTT. Translation: CSAIKGVAEAFF. The chain couples TRBV20-1 to TRBJ1-1; tentatively, D is TRBD1 (6 bases). The germline CDR1 and CDR2 sequences are DFQATT and SNEGSKA (reference sequence). This CDR3 spans 12 amino acids. Trimming removed 4 bases from V and 6 bases from J, with 12 bases in between.

V is TRBV6-6 and J is TRBJ1-5, with D tentatively TRBD1 (5 bases). CDR1 and CDR2 (germline): MNHNY, SVGAGI (reference sequence). Trimming left V 5 bases short and J 5 bases short, with 13 bases between. CDR3 length: 14 amino acids. CDR3 nucleotide sequence: TGTGCCAGCAGTCATACAGGCTCCTATCAGCCCCAGCATTTT. Protein product: CASSHTGSYQPQHF.

The rearrangement links TRBV24-1 to TRBJ2-5, with D possibly called TRBD1 or TRBD2 (5 bases each). Germline loops: CDR1 KGHDR, CDR2 SFDVKD. Between the trimmed V and J ends, which lost 1 base and 4 bases, there was a span of 15 bases. The CDR3 totals 16 residues. The chain's CDR3 is CATSDFRDEPRETQYF. The CDR3 nucleotides read TGTGCCACCAGTGATTTCCGGGACGAACCCCGAGAGACCCAGTACTTC.

The rearrangement links TRBV30 to TRBJ2-2, with 10 bases that match TRBD2. From germline, CDR1 is GTSNPN and CDR2 SVGIG (reference sequence). CDR3 length equals 18 residues. V lost 3 bases and J lost 5; bases outside the gene matches: 15. CDR3 protein: CAWRVGLTSGITTGELFF. In nucleotides, the CDR3 is TGTGCCTGGAGAGTCGGACTAACTAGCGGGATTACAACCGGGGAGCTGTTTTTT. Full variable domain (missing parts from reference TRBV30 and TRBJ2-2): SQTIHQWPATLVQPVGSPLSLECTVEGTSNPNLYWYRQAAGRGLQLLFYSVGIGQISSEVPQNLSASRPQDRQFILSSKKLLLSDSGFYLCAWRVGLTSGITTGELFFGEGSRLTVL.

V gene TRBV12-3 or TRBV12-4 combines with J gene TRBJ1-2, with TRBD1 as a possible D gene (5 bases). The CDR3 spans 13 residues. With 3 bases removed from V and 4 bases from J, the gap between germline ends came to 9 bases. The CDR3 protein is CASSFRGLYGYTF. CDR3 DNA sequence: TGTGCCAGCAGTTTTAGGGGACTCTATGGCTACACCTTC.

The chain recombines TRBV9 with TRBJ2-1; D remains unclear. This CDR3 is built from 14 residues. Per the germline V gene, CDR1 is SGDLS and CDR2 is YYNGEE. V lost 2 bases and J 4 bases, leaving 10 bases between the germline ends. As DNA, the CDR3 is TGTGCCAGCAGCGTGTTCGGGCAGTACAATGAGCAGTTCTTC. This codes for CASSVFGQYNEQFF. Drawing the rest from reference TRBV9 and TRBJ2-1, the complete variable domain is DSGVTQTPKHLITATGQRVTLRCSPRSGDLSVYWYQQSLDQGLQFLIQYYNGEERAKGNILERFSAQQFPDLHSELNLSSLELGDSALYFCASSVFGQYNEQFFGPGTRLTVL.

The chain combines TRBV20-1 with TRBJ2-5; TRBD2 agrees at 7 bases. Per germline, CDR1 DFQATT and CDR2 SNEGSKA (reference sequence). This CDR3 contains 15 residues. J gave up 2 bases and V 5 bases, and 11 bases lay outside the gene matches. Here the CDR3 DNA reads TGCAGTGCTCAACTTACTAGCGCCTCACAAGAGACCCAGTACTTC. This gives the protein CSAQLTSASQETQYF.

CDR3 residues: CAWSGGVGTEAFF. The CDR3 DNA reads as TGTGCCTGGAGTGGAGGGGTAGGCACTGAAGCTTTCTTT. The chain carries TRBV30 and TRBJ1-1; tentative D call: TRBD1 (5 bases). The CDR3 has 13 amino acids. Germline V gives CDR1 GTSNPN, CDR2 SVGIG (reference sequence). Trimming pared 1 base from V and 4 bases from J, leaving 10 bases between.

The genes are TRBV7-3 and TRBJ2-3; D gene unclear. V lost 5 bases and J 0 bases, leaving 9 bases between the germline ends. The CDR3 is 14 amino acids. CDR1 SGHTA and CDR2 FQGTGA come from the germline V gene. CDR3 protein: CASSPQHSTDTQYF. CDR3 nucleotide sequence: TGTGCCAGCAGCCCGCAACATAGCACAGATACGCAGTATTTT.

V and J are TRBV6-6 and TRBJ2-1, with 14 bases identical to TRBD2. After removal of 2 bases from V and 14 bases from J, the junction contained 8 bases not matched to a gene. Germline V gene data show CDR1 as MNHNY and CDR2 as SVGAGI (reference sequence). The CDR3 loop spans 15 amino acids. DNA of the CDR3: TGTGCCAGCAGTTACGGGGGGGGACTAGCGGGAGCAAAGTTCTTC. Protein: CASSYGGGLAGAKFF.

V is TRBV3-1 and J is TRBJ2-7; D uncertain. Trimming left V 5 bases short and J 3 bases short, with 14 bases between. The CDR3 loop spans 14 amino acids. Per the germline V gene, CDR1 is LGHDT and CDR2 is YNNKEL (reference sequence). The CDR3 DNA reads TGTGCCAGCAGCTTCCTCTCGGGTAGCTACGAGCAGTACTTC. Translated, it gives CASSFLSGSYEQYF.

This sequence joins TRBV5-4 and TRBJ1-1; 7 nucleotides match TRBD1. CDR1 is SGHNT, CDR2 YYREEE, per germline (reference sequence). V gave up 4 bases and J gave up 4 bases; unmatched junction bases: 7. The CDR3 runs 14 residues. This CDR3 is CASSQDQGGTEAFF. CDR3 in DNA: TGTGCCAGCAGCCAAGACCAGGGGGGCACTGAAGCTTTCTTT.

The genes are TRBV29-1 and TRBJ2-1; D gene uncertain. Per germline, CDR1 SQVTM and CDR2 ANQGSEA. CDR3 size: 12 residues. Deletions cut 3 bases from V and 6 bases from J, with 9 bases between. The CDR3 spells CSVEVSVNEQFF. The DNA of the CDR3 is TGCAGCGTTGAGGTCTCGGTCAATGAGCAGTTCTTC.

The chain joins TRBV4-1 to TRBJ1-5; 8 nucleotides agree with TRBD1. In germline, CDR1 is MGHRA, CDR2 YSYEKL. V shed 5 bases, J shed 7 bases, and the junction held 10 bases outside the gene matches. The CDR3 is 15 amino acids. The CDR3 bases are TGCGCCAGCAGCAGAACAGGGGGGATTGGGCAGCCCCAGCATTTT. It is translated as CASSRTGGIGQPQHF.

The chain is built from TRBV4-1 and TRBJ1-2; no clear D. The CDR3 sequence is 14 residues long. Per the germline V gene, CDR1 is MGHRA and CDR2 is YSYEKL. V lost 1 base to trimming and J lost 4 bases, with 10 bases between them. CDR3 nucleotides: TGCGCCAGCAGCCAAGGGGATTTTATCTATGGCTACACCTTC. Amino acids: CASSQGDFIYGYTF.

This chain joins TRBV28 and TRBJ2-7; D is possibly TRBD2 (5 bases). The CDR3 is 16 residues long. Germline V lookup: CDR1 MDHEN, CDR2 SYDVKM. V lost 2 bases, J lost 2 bases, and 16 bases lay in between. In nucleotides, the CDR3 is TGTGCCAGCAGTTTAGTAGCACTAGGAGGTACCTACGAGCAGTACTTC. Translating gives CASSLVALGGTYEQYF.